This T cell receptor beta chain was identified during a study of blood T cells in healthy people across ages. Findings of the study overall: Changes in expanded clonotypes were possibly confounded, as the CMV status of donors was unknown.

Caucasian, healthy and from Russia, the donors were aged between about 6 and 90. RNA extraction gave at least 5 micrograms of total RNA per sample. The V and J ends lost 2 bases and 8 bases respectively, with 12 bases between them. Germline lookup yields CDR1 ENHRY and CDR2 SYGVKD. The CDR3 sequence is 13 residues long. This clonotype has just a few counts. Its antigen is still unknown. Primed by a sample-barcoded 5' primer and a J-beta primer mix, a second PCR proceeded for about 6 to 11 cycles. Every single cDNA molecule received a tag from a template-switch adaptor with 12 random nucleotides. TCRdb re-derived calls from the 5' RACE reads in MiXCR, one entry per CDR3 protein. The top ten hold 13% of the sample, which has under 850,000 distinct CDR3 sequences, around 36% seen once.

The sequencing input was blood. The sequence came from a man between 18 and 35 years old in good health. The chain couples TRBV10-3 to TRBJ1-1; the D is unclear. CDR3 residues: CAISEVRGTEAFF. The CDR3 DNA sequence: TGTGCCATCAGTGAGGTTCGGGGAACCGAAGCTTTCTTT.